This TCR beta chain was sequenced for a study of shared clonotypes between healthy human individuals. Concerning this clone itself: What it recognizes is unknown.

Study-wide points: Memory subsets generally showed lower estimated richness than naive subsets. Naive CD4 clonotypes were shared across a few donors at about 5.3%.

Trimming pared 2 bases from V and 1 base from J, leaving 5 bases between. The CDR3 is 14 amino acids. Germline loops: CDR1 SGHVS, CDR2 FQNEAQ. Donors had no recently reported acute infections or vaccinations and were HIV-negative. Produced via immunoSEQ multiplex PCR; TCRdb's table is partial and in-frame only. The sample contains about 600,000 clones, around 97% of which appear only once. Sequenced input: naive CD4+ T cells sorted from blood. Subset denoted: CD45RA+ positively selected. This receptor was identified in a woman aged 25 to 39 in good health. The genes are TRBV7-8 and TRBJ2-2; weak D call: TRBD1 (5 bases). The CDR3 reads CASSLQGNTGELFF. For the CDR3, the DNA is TGTGCCAGCAGCTTACAGGGGAACACCGGGGAGCTGTTTTTT.